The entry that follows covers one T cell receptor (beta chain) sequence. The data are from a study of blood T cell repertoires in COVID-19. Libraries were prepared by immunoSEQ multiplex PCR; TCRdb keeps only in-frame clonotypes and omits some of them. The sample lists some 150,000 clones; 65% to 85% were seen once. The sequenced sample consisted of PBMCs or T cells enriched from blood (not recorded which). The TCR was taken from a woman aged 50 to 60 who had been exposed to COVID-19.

The CDR3 region has the DNA TGTGCCAGCAGCTTCGGGGGTTTAGCCAAAAACATTCAGTACTTC. Residues: CASSFGGLAKNIQYF. The J gene is TRBJ2-4, the V gene TRBV7-9, with a weak D call TRBD2 (6 bases). Looked up from germline, CDR1 is SEHNR and CDR2 is FQNEAQ (reference sequence). This CDR3 region has 15 residues. V dropped 3 bases and J dropped 0 bases, with 9 bases sitting between them.